This T cell receptor (beta chain) was recovered during a study of T cells in Graves' hyperthyroidism and ophthalmopathy. Study-wide background: Peripheral blood sampling occurred at initial diagnosis, before any treatment. Broader study findings: Most expanded thyroid clonotypes above 0.001 also appeared in blood.

The CDR3 runs 14 residues. Trimming took 4 bases from V and 2 from J, leaving 11 bases between them. Germline V gene lookup returns CDR1 LNHDA and CDR2 SQIVND (reference sequence). TCR beta CDR3 region amplification was performed from RNA transcripts. A first-round RT-PCR of the TCR CDR3 used the HTBI primer set. MiXCR, run by TCRdb on the multiplex PCR reads, gives a single entry per CDR3 protein. The profile shows about 360,000 distinct CDR3 sequences, 19% of them singletons. Turning to this clonotype: Its specificity is unknown.

The sequence derives from a woman in her late teens or twenties with Graves' hyperthyroidism. This chain connects TRBV19 to TRBJ1-2, with D tentatively TRBD1 (6 bases). Sequences were obtained from blood. CDR3 amino acids: CASSTSRGNYGYTF. The CDR3 DNA reads as TGTGCCAGTAGTACCTCGAGGGGGAACTATGGCTACACCTTC.